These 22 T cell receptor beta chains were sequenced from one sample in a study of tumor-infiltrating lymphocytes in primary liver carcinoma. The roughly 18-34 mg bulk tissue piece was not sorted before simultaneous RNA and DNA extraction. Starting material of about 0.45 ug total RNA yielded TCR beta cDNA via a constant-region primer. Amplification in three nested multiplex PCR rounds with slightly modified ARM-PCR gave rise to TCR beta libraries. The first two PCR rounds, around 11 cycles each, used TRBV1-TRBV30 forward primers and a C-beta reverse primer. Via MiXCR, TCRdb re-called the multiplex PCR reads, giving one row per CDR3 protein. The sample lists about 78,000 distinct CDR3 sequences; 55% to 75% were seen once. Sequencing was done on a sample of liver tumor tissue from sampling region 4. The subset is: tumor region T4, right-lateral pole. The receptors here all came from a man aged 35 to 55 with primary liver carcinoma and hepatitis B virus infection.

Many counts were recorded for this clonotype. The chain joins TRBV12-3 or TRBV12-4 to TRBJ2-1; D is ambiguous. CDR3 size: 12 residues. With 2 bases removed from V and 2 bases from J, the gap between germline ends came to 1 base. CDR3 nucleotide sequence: TGTGCCAGCAGTTTACCCTACAATGAGCAGTTCTTC. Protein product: CASSLPYNEQFF.

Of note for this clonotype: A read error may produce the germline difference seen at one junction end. The CDR3 loop is CGSNQDRGFRETQYF. DNA of the CDR3: TGTGGCAGCAACCAAGATCGAGGTTTTAGAGAGACCCAGTACTTC. The V gene is TRBV4-2, the J gene TRBJ2-5, with D hard to call. This CDR3 is built from 15 residues. Germline assignment: CDR1 LGHNA and CDR2 YNFKEQ.

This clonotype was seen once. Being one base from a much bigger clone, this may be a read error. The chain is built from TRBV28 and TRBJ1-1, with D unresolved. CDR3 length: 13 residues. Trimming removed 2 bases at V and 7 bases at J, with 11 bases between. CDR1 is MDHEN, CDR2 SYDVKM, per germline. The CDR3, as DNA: TGTGCCAGCAGTTTACAGCAAATCCTTGAAGCTTTCTTT. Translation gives CASSLQQILEAFF.

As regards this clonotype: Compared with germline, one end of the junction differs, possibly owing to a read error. The CDR3 reads CASSSTTKETQYF. The CDR3 DNA reads as TGTGCCAGCAGCAGTACTACAAAAGAGACTCAGTACTTC. The V and J genes are TRBV12-3 or TRBV12-4 and TRBJ2-5; D not certain. The length of the CDR3 is 13 residues.

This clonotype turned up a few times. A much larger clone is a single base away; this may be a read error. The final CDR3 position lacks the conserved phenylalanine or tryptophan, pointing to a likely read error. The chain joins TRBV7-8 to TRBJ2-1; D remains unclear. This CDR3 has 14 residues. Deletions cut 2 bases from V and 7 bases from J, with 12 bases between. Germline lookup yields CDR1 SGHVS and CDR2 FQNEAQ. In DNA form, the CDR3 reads TGTGCCAGCAGCTTAAATAGGTTTCAGAATGAGCAGTTCCTC. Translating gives CASSLNRFQNEQFL.

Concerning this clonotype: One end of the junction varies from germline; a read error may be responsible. The CDR3 region is CVSSPPTSDSTDTQYF. In DNA form, the CDR3 reads TGTGTCAGCAGCCCCCCGACTAGCGACAGCACAGATACGCAGTATTTC. V is TRBV11-2 and J is TRBJ2-3, with 8 bases lining up with TRBD2. Germline CDR1 reads SGHAT; CDR2 reads FQNNGV. This CDR3 spans 16 amino acids. Complete variable domain (other parts from reference TRBV11-2 and TRBJ2-3): EAGVAQSPRYKIIEKRQSVAFWCNPISGHATLYWYQQILGQGPKLLIQFQNNGVVDDSQLPKDRFSAERLKGVDSTLKIQPAKLEDSAVYLCVSSPPTSDSTDTQYFGPGTRLTVL.

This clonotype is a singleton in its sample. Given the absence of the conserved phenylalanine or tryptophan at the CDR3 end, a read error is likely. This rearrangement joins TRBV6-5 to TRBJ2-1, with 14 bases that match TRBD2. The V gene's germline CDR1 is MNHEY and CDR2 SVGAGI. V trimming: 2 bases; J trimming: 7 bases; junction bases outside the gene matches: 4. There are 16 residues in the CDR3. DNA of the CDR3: TGTGCCAGCAGTTACACAGGACTAGCGGGGGGTAATGAGCAGTTCGTC. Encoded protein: CASSYTGLAGGNEQFV.

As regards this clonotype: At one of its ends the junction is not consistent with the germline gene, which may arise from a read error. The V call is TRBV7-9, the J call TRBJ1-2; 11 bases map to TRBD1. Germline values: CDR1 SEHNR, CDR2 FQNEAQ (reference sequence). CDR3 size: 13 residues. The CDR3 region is CVSGWTGGYGYTF. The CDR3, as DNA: TGTGTCAGCGGCTGGACAGGGGGCTATGGCTACACTTTC.

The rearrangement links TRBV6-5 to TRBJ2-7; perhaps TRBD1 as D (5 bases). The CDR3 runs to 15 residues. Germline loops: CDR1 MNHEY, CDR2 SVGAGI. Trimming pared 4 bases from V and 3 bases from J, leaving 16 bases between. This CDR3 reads CASSWVGSGHYEQYF. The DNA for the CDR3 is TGTGCCAGCAGTTGGGTGGGGTCAGGGCACTACGAGCAGTACTTC.

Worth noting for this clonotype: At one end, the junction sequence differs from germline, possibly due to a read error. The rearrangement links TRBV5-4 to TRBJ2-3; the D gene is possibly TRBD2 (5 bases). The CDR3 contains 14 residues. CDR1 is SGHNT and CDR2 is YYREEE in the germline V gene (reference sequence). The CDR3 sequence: CDSSLTGGTDTQYF. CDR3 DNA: TGTGACAGCAGCCTGACTGGCGGGACAGATACGCAGTATTTT. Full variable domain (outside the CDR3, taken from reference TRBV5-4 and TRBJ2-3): ETGVTQSPTHLIKTRGQQVTLRCSSQSGHNTVSWYQQALGQGPQFIFQYYREEENGRGNFPPRFSGLQFPNYSSELNVNALELDDSALYLCDSSLTGGTDTQYFGPGTRLTVL.

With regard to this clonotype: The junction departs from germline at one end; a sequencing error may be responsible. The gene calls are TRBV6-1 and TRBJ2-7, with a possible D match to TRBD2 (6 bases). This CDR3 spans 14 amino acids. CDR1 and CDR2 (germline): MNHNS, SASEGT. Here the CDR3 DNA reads TGTGCCAACAGTGTGCGACGGGAGCTATACGAGCAGTACTTC. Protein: CANSVRRELYEQYF.

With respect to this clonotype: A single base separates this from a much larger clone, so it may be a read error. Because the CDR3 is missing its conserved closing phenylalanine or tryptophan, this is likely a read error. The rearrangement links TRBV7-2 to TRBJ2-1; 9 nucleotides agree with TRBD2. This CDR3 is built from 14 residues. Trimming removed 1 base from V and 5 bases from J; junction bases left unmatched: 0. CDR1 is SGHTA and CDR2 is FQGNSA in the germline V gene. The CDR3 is CASSLGLADNEQFS. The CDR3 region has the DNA TGTGCCAGCAGCTTAGGACTAGCGGACAATGAGCAGTTCTCC.

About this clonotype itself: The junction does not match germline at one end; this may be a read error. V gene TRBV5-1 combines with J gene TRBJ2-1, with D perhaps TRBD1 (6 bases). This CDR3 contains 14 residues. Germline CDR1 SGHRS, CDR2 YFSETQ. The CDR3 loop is CASSPDSGNNEQFF. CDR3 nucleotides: TGCGCCAGCAGCCCGGACAGTGGAAACAACGAGCAGTTCTTC. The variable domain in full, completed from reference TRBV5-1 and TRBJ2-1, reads KAGVTQTPRYLIKTRGQQVTLSCSPISGHRSVSWYQQTPGQGLQFLFEYFSETQRNKGNFPGRFSGRQFSNSRSEMNVSTLELGDSALYLCASSPDSGNNEQFFGPGTRLTVL.

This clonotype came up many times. CDR3 bases: TGTGCCAGCAGTGAGCCAAGGGTTTACAATGAGCAGTTCTTC. Translating gives CASSEPRVYNEQFF. The chain joins TRBV6-1 to TRBJ2-1, with D hard to call. Trimming pared 3 bases from V and 4 bases from J, leaving 10 bases between. The CDR3 contains 14 residues. Looked up from germline, CDR1 is MNHNS and CDR2 is SASEGT.

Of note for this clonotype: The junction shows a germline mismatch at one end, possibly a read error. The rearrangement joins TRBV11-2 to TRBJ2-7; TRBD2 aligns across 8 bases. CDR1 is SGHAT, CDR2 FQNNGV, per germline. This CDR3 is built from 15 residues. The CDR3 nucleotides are TGTGCCGGCAGCTTCTCGGGACTAGGGATCCACAAGCAGTACTTC. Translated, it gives CAGSFSGLGIHKQYF.

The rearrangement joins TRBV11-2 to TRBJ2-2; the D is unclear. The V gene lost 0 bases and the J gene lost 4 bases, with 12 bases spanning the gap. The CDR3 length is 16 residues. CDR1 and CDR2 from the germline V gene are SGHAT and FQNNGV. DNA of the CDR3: TGTGCCAGCAGCTTAGAACCGGCATTGATCACCGGGGAGCTGTTTTTT. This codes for CASSLEPALITGELFF.

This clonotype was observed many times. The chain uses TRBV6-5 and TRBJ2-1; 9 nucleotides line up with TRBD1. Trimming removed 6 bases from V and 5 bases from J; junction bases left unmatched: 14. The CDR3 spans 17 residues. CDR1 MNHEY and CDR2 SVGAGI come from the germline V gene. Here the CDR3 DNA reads TGTGCCAGCAGCCGGGACAGGGCGGAAGTTTGGGACAATGAGCAGTTCTTC. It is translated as CASSRDRAEVWDNEQFF.

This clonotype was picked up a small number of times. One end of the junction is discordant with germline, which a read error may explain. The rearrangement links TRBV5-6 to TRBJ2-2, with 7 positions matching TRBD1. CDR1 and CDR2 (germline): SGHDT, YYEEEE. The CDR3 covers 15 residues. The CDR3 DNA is TGTGCCAACAGCTTGCTACAGGGGATGACCGGGGAGCTGTTTTTT. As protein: CANSLLQGMTGELFF.

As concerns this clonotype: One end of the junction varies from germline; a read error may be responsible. The CDR3 loop is CARSSGEDTKYF. The CDR3 nucleotides are TGTGCCAGAAGCTCGGGGGAAGATACGAAGTATTTT. The V gene is TRBV5-4, the J gene TRBJ2-3; D may be TRBD2 (6 bases). The CDR3 sequence is 12 residues long. CDR1 is SGHNT and CDR2 is YYREEE in the germline V gene (reference sequence).

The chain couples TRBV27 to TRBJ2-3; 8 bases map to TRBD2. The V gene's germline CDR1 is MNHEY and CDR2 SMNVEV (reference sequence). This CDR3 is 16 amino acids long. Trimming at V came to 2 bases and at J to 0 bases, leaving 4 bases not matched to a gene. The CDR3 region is CASSLLTSGSTDTQYF. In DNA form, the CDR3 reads TGTGCCAGCAGTTTACTTACTAGCGGTAGCACAGATACGCAGTATTTT.

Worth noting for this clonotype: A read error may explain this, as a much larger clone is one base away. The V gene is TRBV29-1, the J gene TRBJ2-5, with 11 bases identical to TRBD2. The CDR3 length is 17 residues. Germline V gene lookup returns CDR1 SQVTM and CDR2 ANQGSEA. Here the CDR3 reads CSVEETTSGKVAEIQYF. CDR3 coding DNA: TGCAGCGTTGAAGAGACGACTAGCGGGAAAGTTGCAGAGATCCAGTACTTC.

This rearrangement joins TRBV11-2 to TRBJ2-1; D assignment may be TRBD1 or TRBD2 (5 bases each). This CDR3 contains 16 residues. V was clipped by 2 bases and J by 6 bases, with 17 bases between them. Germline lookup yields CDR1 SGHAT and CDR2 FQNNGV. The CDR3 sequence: CASSLSGGGGVNEQFF. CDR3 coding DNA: TGTGCCAGCAGCTTATCGGGTGGGGGTGGGGTCAATGAGCAGTTCTTC.